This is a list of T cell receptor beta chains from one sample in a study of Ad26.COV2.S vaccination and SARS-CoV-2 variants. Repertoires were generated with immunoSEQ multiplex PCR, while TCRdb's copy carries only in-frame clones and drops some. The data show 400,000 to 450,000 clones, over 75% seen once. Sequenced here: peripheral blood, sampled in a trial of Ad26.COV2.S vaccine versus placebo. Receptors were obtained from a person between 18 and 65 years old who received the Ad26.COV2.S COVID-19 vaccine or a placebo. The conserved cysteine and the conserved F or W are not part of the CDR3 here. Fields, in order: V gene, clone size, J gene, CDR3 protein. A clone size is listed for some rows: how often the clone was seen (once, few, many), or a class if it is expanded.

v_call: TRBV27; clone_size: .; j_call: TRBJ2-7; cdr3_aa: ASSGTGSNSYEQY
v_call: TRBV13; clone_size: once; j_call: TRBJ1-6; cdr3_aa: ASSLGSKNSPLH
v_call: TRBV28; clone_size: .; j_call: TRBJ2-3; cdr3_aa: ASSAAGGRGTQY
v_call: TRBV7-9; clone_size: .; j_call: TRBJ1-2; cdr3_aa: ASSSGAGNYGYT
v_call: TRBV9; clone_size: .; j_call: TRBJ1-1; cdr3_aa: ASSAPGGLVNTEAF
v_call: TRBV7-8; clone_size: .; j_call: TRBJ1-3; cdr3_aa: ASSLQGSSGNTIY
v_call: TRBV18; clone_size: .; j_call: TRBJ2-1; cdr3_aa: ASSPPLAGGFYNEQF
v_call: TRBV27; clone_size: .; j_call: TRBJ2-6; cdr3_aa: ASSPRAGGVSGANVLT
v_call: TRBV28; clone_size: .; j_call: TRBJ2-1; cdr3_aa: ASSLREVHNEQF
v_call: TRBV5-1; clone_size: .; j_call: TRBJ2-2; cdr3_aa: ASSLDRGETGELF
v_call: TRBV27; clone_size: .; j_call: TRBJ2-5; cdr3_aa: ASSFGGGETQY
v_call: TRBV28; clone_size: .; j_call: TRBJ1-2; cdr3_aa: ASSPQGWRGYT
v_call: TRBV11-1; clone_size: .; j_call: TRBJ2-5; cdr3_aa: ASSLGKQETQY
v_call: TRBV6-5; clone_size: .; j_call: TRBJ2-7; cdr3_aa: ASSSITRGSYEQY
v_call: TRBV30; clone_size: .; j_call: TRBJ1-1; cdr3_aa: AWTGQDFRF
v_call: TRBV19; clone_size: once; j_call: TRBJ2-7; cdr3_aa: ASSLSGTPYEQY
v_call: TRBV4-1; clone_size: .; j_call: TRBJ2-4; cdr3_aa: ASSQVNADQNGIQY
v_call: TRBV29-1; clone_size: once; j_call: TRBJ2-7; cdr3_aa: SVEGGYEQY
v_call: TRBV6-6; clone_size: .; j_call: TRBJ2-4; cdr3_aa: ASSYLTRPAKNIQY
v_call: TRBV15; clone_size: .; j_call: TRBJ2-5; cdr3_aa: ATSRDLVQETQY
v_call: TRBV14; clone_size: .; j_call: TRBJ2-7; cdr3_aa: ASSQTGQGAYEQY
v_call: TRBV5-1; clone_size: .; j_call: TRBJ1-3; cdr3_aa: ASSPTGFGNTIY
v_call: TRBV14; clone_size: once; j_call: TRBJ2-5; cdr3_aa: ASSLGSALDEETQY
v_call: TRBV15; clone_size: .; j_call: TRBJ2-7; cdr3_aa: ATSIAGGDYEQY
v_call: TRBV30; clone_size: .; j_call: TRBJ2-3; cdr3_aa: AWGGPGTDTQY
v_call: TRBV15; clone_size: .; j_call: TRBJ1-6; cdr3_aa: ATSSLAGTNSPLH
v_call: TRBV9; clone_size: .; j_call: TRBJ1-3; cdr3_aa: ASSDEAGNTIY
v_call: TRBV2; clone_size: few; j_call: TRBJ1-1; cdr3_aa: ASSEATMNTEAF
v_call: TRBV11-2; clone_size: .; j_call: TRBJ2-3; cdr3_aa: ASRTVPDTQY
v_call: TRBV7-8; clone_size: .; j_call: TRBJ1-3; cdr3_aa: ASSSRRDRDGGNTIY
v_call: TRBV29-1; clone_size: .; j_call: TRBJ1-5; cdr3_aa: SVGSNQPQH
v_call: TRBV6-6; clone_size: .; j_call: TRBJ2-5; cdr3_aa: ASSPRDGGGGLETQY
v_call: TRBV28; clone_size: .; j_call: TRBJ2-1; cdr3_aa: ASSGVGGNLLYNEQF
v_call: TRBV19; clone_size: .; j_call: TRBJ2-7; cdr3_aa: ASSIILGSSYEQY
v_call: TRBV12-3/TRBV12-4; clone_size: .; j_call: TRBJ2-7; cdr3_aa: ASSLGQGSEQY
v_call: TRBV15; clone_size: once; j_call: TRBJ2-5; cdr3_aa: ATSRGWLAGEQETQY
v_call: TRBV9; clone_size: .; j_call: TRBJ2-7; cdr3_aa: ASSFSGMGYEQY
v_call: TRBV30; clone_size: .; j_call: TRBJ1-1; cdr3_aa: AWSGQLNTEAF
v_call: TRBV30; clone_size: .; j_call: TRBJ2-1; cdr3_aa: AWSVRISGRYNEQF
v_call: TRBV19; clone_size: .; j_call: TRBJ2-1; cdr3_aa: ASSIDLGGSSYNEQF
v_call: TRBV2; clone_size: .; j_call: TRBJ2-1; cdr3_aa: ASSAAGGIYNEQF
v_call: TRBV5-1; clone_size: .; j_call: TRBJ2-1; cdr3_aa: ASSLLAGIYNEQF
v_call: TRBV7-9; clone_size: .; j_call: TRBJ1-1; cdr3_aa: ASSRELQGP
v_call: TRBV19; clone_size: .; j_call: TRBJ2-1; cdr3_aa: ASKVNSGSLNEQF
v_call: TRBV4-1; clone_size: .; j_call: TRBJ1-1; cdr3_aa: ASSHIIPGQGNEDTEAF
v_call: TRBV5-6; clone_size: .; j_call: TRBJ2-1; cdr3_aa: ASRDLSYNEQF
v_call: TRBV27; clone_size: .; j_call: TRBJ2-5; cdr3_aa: ASSFRLAENQETQY
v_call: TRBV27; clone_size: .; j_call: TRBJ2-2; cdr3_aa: ASKSPLASTGELF
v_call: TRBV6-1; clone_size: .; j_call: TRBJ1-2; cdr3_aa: ASSEVQGVFYGYT
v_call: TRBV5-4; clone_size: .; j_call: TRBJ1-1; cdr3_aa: ASSFRQGPTEAF
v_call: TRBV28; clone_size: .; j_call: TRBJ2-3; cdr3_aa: ASSDPGAFYSSTDTQY